The 28 T cell receptor beta chains listed next were all sequenced from one sample in a study of T cell repertoires in cytomegalovirus infection (dated by TCRdb to the late 2010s). The antigens of these receptors remain unknown. The reads were generated on an Illumina HiSeq 1500. TCRdb reanalyzed the raw reads on its own, using fastp at Q25 for trimming and MiXCR for clone calling, and kept in-frame beta chains. Here each entry gathers all rows of one CDR3 protein and keeps the most common genes and DNA. The sample table contains 86,000 or so distinct CDR3 sequences; only one count was recorded for 20% to 30% of them. The ten largest clones add up to roughly 50% of the sample. The treatment or condition label on this specimen signifies: in vitro stimulation with specific CMV peptide epitopes to enrich CMV-specific T cells. Source: CD8+ T cells from cultured PBMCs, taken from culture after CMV antigen stimulation. These receptors were collected from a human donor in good health (CMV status not recorded). Some clones in this sample may be carry-over from other donors' samples.

This clonotype was observed a single time. The CDR3 nucleotides are TGTGCCAGCAGCTTGGGTAGCGGGGGGGCCTGGGATACGCAGTATTTT. This encodes CASSLGSGGAWDTQYF. The chain uses TRBV5-6 and TRBJ2-3, with 11 bases identical to TRBD2. J gave up 6 bases and V 0 bases, and 6 bases lay outside the gene matches. Germline CDR1 and CDR2: SGHDT and YYEEEE. The CDR3 is made up of 16 amino acids.

The chain recombines TRBV4-2 with TRBJ1-1; D is unclear. V shed 0 bases and J shed 0 bases, with 8 bases lying between them. The CDR3 is 15 residues long. CDR1 LGHNA and CDR2 YNFKEQ come from the germline V gene. The DNA for the CDR3 is TGTGCCAGCAGCCAAGAGGGCCTCGTGAACACTGAAGCTTTCTTT. Translating it yields CASSQEGLVNTEAFF.

The gene calls are TRBV5-4 and TRBJ2-3; 10 bases agree with TRBD1. The CDR3 covers 13 residues. CDR1 is SGHNT, CDR2 YYREEE, per germline (reference sequence). Trimming took 7 bases from V and 6 from J; bases not matched to a gene: 5. The CDR3 DNA is TGTGCCAGCCGGGACAGGGGTCAGGATACGCAGTATTTT. Amino acids: CASRDRGQDTQYF. Variable domain in full (rest from reference TRBV5-4 and TRBJ2-3): ETGVTQSPTHLIKTRGQQVTLRCSSQSGHNTVSWYQQALGQGPQFIFQYYREEENGRGNFPPRFSGLQFPNYSSELNVNALELDDSALYLCASRDRGQDTQYFGPGTRLTVL.

This clonotype was seen more than once but under ten times. This chain joins TRBV7-2 and TRBJ2-7; 10 nucleotides match TRBD1. V gave up 2 bases and J gave up 6 bases; unmatched junction bases: 4. The CDR3 length is 14 residues. CDR1 and CDR2 (germline): SGHTA, FQGNSA. The CDR3 sequence is CASSLSGTGVEQYF. The CDR3 DNA sequence: TGTGCCAGCAGCTTATCTGGGACAGGGGTCGAGCAGTACTTC.

This clonotype was found a few times. This chain joins TRBV14 and TRBJ1-2; D ambiguous. Germline V gene data show CDR1 as SGHDN and CDR2 as FVKESK. V lost 2 bases, J lost 5 bases, and 9 bases lay in between. The CDR3 totals 13 residues. CDR3 DNA: TGTGCCAGCAGCCAATGGTCAGCTTATGGCTACACCTTC. Translated, it gives CASSQWSAYGYTF.

The chain recombines TRBV27 with TRBJ1-1; D not certain. There are 18 residues in the CDR3. The germline V gene encodes CDR1 MNHEY and CDR2 SMNVEV (reference sequence). Deletions cut 1 base from V and 3 bases from J, with 21 bases between. CDR3 in DNA: TGTGCCAGCAGTTTATACCCCCCACTGCGGGGTTGGTACACTGAAGCTTTCTTT. Its translation: CASSLYPPLRGWYTEAFF.

This clonotype was seen a few times. The chain recombines TRBV27 with TRBJ2-7, with TRBD1 identical over 7 bases. The CDR3 contains 12 residues. Losses at the gene ends were 6 bases for V and 6 bases for J; bases not matched to a gene: 5. CDR1 is MNHEY, CDR2 SMNVEV, per germline (reference sequence). CDR3 sequence (DNA): TGTGCCAGCAGCTTGACAGGGCGCGAGCAGTACTTC. Translated, it gives CASSLTGREQYF.

The CDR3 spells CASSLGPEKDEQFF. The DNA for the CDR3 is TGTGCCAGCAGCTTAGGACCGGAAAAGGATGAGCAGTTCTTC. The chain has TRBV11-3 and TRBJ2-1; unclear D gene. This CDR3 contains 14 residues. Germline CDR1 reads SGHNT; CDR2 reads YENEEA. V was trimmed by 1 base and J by 8 bases, leaving 12 bases between them.

This clonotype was seen repeatedly, ten times or more. J is TRBJ2-1 and V is TRBV6-1; D ambiguous. The germline CDR1 and CDR2 sequences are MNHNS and SASEGT. V was cut by 4 bases and J by 2 bases, with 6 bases left in between. The CDR3 extends over 13 amino acids. CDR3 protein: CASSAGTYNEQFF. CDR3 bases: TGTGCCAGCAGTGCCGGAACCTACAATGAGCAGTTCTTC.

This clonotype was counted between two and nine times. The gene calls are TRBV27 and TRBJ1-1, with D maybe TRBD1 (6 bases). The CDR3 runs 14 residues. With 6 bases removed from V and 0 bases from J, the gap between germline ends came to 11 bases. Germline CDR1 is MNHEY and CDR2 is SMNVEV (reference sequence). The CDR3: CASRGGPMNTEAFF. The CDR3 DNA is TGTGCCAGCAGGGGGGGCCCAATGAACACTGAAGCTTTCTTT.

This chain connects TRBV3-1 to TRBJ2-3; 13 bases are shared with TRBD2. Trimming at V came to 4 bases and at J to 2 bases, leaving 12 bases not matched to a gene. Germline V gene sequence: CDR1 LGHDT, CDR2 YNNKEL (reference sequence). The CDR3 length is 19 residues. This chain's CDR3 is CASSRGGLAGELNTDTQYF. CDR3 nucleotides: TGTGCCAGCAGCCGGGGAGGACTAGCGGGGGAGTTGAACACAGATACGCAGTATTTT.

This clonotype has just a few counts. The V gene is TRBV30, the J gene TRBJ1-5, with D hard to call. Germline assignment: CDR1 GTSNPN and CDR2 SVGIG (reference sequence). Trimming shortened V by 0 bases and J by 0 bases, and 6 bases separated the two germline ends. There are 14 residues in the CDR3. CDR3 sequence (DNA): TGTGCCTGGAGTGTAACCGCTAGCAATCAGCCCCAGCATTTT. This gives the protein CAWSVTASNQPQHF.

V usage is TRBV19 and J usage is TRBJ2-5; D is uncertain. The germline gives CDR1 LNHDA, CDR2 SQIVND (reference sequence). This CDR3 is built from 14 residues. Deletions cut 1 base from V and 0 bases from J, with 6 bases between. CDR3 in DNA: TGTGCCAGTAGTATAGGCCAGGACCAAGAGACCCAGTACTTC. The encoded protein is CASSIGQDQETQYF.

Ten or more counts support this clonotype. V and J are TRBV28 and TRBJ1-4, with D perhaps matching TRBD1 (6 bases). Trimming stripped 4 bases from V and 3 bases from J, with 30 bases between. The CDR3 totals 21 residues. The germline gives CDR1 MDHEN, CDR2 SYDVKM. In nucleotides, the CDR3 is TGTGCCAGCAGTTCTCCATCAAACCCCCAGGGGCCTAAGGGCGCTAATGAAAAACTGTTTTTT. This gives the protein CASSSPSNPQGPKGANEKLFF.

Only a few counts were recorded for this clonotype. CDR3 region: CASRGDNYEQYF. The CDR3 DNA is TGTGCCAGCAGAGGGGACAACTACGAGCAGTACTTC. The rearrangement links TRBV6-2 or TRBV6-3 to TRBJ2-7; D possibly corresponds to TRBD1 (6 bases). Per germline, CDR1 MNHEY and CDR2 SVGEGT. CDR3 size: 12 residues. The ends were cut back, 6 bases at V and 3 bases at J, with 9 bases in the middle.

This chain joins TRBV29-1 and TRBJ1-2; perhaps TRBD1 as D (6 bases). V shed 7 bases and J shed 8 bases, with 14 bases lying between them. The length of the CDR3 is 11 residues. Germline values: CDR1 SQVTM, CDR2 ANQGSEA. Written as DNA, the CDR3 is TGCAGCGGGGGGAACAGGGAAGGCTACACCTTC. Translating it yields CSGGNREGYTF.

In the case of this clonotype: Germline is not matched at one junction end, which may reflect a read error. The V gene is TRBV28, the J gene TRBJ2-5; maybe TRBD2 (6 bases). Germline V gene data show CDR1 as MDHEN and CDR2 as SYDVKM. CDR3 size: 15 residues. CDR3 residues: CVSSPGGSILETQYF. CDR3 coding DNA: TGTGTCAGCAGTCCCGGGGGTTCGATTTTGGAGACCCAGTACTTC.

The chain is built from TRBV9 and TRBJ1-2; 7 bases are a match to TRBD1. There are 13 residues in the CDR3. Germline CDR1 SGDLS, CDR2 YYNGEE. V was clipped by 4 bases and J by 4 bases; unmatched bases: 4. CDR3 bases: TGTGCCAGCAGCTCGGGACAGAGCTATGGCTACACCTTC. It is translated as CASSSGQSYGYTF.

This clonotype was picked up a small number of times. V is TRBV15 and J is TRBJ2-3, with 9 nucleotides matching TRBD2. Per germline, CDR1 LNHNV and CDR2 YYDKDF (reference sequence). CDR3 length equals 17 residues. The junction had 19 bases not matched to a gene; V was cut back by 11 bases and J by 4 bases. CDR3 coding DNA: TGTGCCTCAACTGCGGGCGGTAGCGGGGGACCATCAGATACGCAGTATTTT. Amino acid sequence: CASTAGGSGGPSDTQYF.

This clonotype turned up a few times. V gene TRBV6-2 or TRBV6-3 combines with J gene TRBJ2-1, with 8 bases lining up with TRBD2. CDR1 and CDR2 from the germline V gene are MNHEY and SVGEGT. This CDR3 is built from 15 residues. With 4 bases clipped from V and 4 bases from J, the junction kept 6 bases outside the gene matches. CDR3 sequence (DNA): TGTGCCAGCAGTTCCGGGACTAGGGGGTACAATGAGCAGTTCTTC. It yields the protein CASSSGTRGYNEQFF.

This clonotype occurred many times. V usage is TRBV12-3 or TRBV12-4 and J usage is TRBJ1-5; D not resolved. The CDR3 is 14 amino acids. The V end was cut by 7 bases, the J end by 3 bases, with 13 bases between. The CDR3 DNA is TGTGCCAGCACCCCCGGGGATCACAATCAGCCCCAGCATTTT. Its translation is CASTPGDHNQPQHF.

The V and J genes are TRBV6-5 and TRBJ1-1; D unclear. Between the trimmed V and J ends, which lost 4 bases and 5 bases, there was a span of 23 bases. This CDR3 is built from 17 residues. The germline CDR1 and CDR2 sequences are MNHEY and SVGAGI. As DNA, the CDR3 is TGTGCCAGCAGTTTAAAGGGTCAGACCTACCTGGGGACTGAAGCTTTCTTT. This translates into CASSLKGQTYLGTEAFF.

Many counts were recorded for this clonotype. The CDR3 DNA reads as TGTGCCAGCAGCCTAAGTGGGGGGGGCGACACAGATACGCAGTATTTT. Protein: CASSLSGGGDTDTQYF. This chain uses TRBV28 with TRBJ2-3; D is possibly TRBD2 (7 bases). The CDR3 sequence is 16 residues long. Germline values: CDR1 MDHEN, CDR2 SYDVKM. V was cut by 6 bases and J by 2 bases, with 18 bases left in between.

V is TRBV7-3 and J is TRBJ2-3; 7 nucleotides align to TRBD2. The J segment lost 1 base and the V segment lost 5 bases, leaving 3 bases of the junction unmatched. The CDR3 runs 14 residues. Per germline, CDR1 SGHTA and CDR2 FQGTGA. This chain's CDR3 is CASSNGGGTDTQYF. CDR3 coding DNA: TGTGCCAGCAGCAATGGGGGGGGCACAGATACGCAGTATTTT.

At least ten counts were recorded for this clonotype. The chain recombines TRBV7-2 with TRBJ1-5; unclear D gene. The CDR3 has 15 residues. CDR1 is SGHTA, CDR2 FQGNSA, per germline. The V end was cut by 5 bases, the J end by 4 bases, with 15 bases between. As DNA, the CDR3 is TGTGCCAGCAGCCGCGACGGAGACCTAAATCAGCCCCAGCATTTT. Encoded protein: CASSRDGDLNQPQHF.

This CDR3 reads CASSYTGYTGYEQYF. The CDR3 region has the DNA TGTGCCAGCAGTTACACGGGGTATACTGGCTACGAGCAGTACTTC. This chain connects TRBV6-2 or TRBV6-3 to TRBJ2-7, with a possible D match to TRBD2 (5 bases). Trimming pared 2 bases from V and 3 bases from J, leaving 14 bases between. The germline gives CDR1 MNHEY, CDR2 SVGEGT. CDR3 length equals 15 residues.

The V gene is TRBV27, the J gene TRBJ2-2, with D possibly being TRBD1 (5 bases). Per the germline V gene, CDR1 is MNHEY and CDR2 is SMNVEV (reference sequence). This CDR3 is built from 15 residues. V was trimmed by 6 bases and J by 1 base, leaving 12 bases between them. For the CDR3, the DNA is TGTGCCAGCAGGACCTCCAGGGTGAACACCGGGGAGCTGTTTTTT. Residues: CASRTSRVNTGELFF.

This clonotype was counted a few times. This chain joins TRBV9 and TRBJ2-1; TRBD2 agrees at 12 bases. J was trimmed by 7 bases and V by 3 bases; bases with no gene match: 14. This CDR3 has 18 amino acids. Germline V gives CDR1 SGDLS, CDR2 YYNGEE. CDR3: CASSAHQASGGALNEQFF. In DNA form, the CDR3 reads TGTGCCAGCAGCGCCCACCAGGCTAGCGGGGGGGCCTTGAATGAGCAGTTCTTC.